The 5 T cell receptor beta chains listed next were all sequenced from one sample in a study of T-cell reconstitution after alpha-beta-depleted transplantation in children. Unique molecular identifiers were incorporated into the prepared TCRbeta library. TCRdb recomputed calls from the PCR reads with MiXCR, one row per CDR3 protein. Counted here are over 100,000 distinct CDR3 sequences, about 5.6% occurring once; the ten biggest clones make up 5.5% to 6.5%. Here the sequenced sample was PBMCs, mostly from graft donor cells, taken 60 days after TCRalphabeta/CD19-depleted stem cell transplant. All receptors come from a female patient aged 2-9 years who had a stem cell transplant for Fanconi anemia, so the T cells may come from the graft donor.

This clonotype occurred a few times. The J gene is TRBJ2-7, the V gene TRBV20-1, with D uncertain. The CDR3 has 12 residues. Germline V gene data show CDR1 as DFQATT and CDR2 as SNEGSKA (reference sequence). V was trimmed by 0 bases and J by 5 bases, leaving 8 bases between them. DNA of the CDR3: TGCAGTGCTAGAGAGTGGACGAACGAGCAGTACTTC. It codes for CSAREWTNEQYF.

This clonotype was seen only a few times. The genes are TRBV20-1 and TRBJ2-7, with a possible D match to TRBD2 (7 bases). The CDR3 is 12 residues long. The germline V gene encodes CDR1 DFQATT and CDR2 SNEGSKA (reference sequence). Trimming shortened V by 5 bases and J by 2 bases, and 10 bases separated the two germline ends. Here the CDR3 reads CSAEGGAYEQYF. CDR3 DNA sequence: TGCAGTGCTGAGGGGGGGGCCTACGAGCAGTACTTC.

Many counts were recorded for this clonotype. The chain combines TRBV28 with TRBJ2-2, with 9 bases identical to TRBD2. The germline V gene has CDR1 MDHEN and CDR2 SYDVKM. The CDR3 covers 16 residues. V lost 5 bases to trimming and J lost 1 base; unmatched junction nucleotides: 5. CDR3 DNA sequence: TGTGCCAGCAGTCATTGGACTAGCGAGAACACCGGGGAGCTGTTTTTT. This codes for CASSHWTSENTGELFF. Full variable domain (missing parts from reference TRBV28 and TRBJ2-2): DVKVTQSSRYLVKRTGEKVFLECVQDMDHENMFWYRQDPGLGLRLIYFSYDVKMKEKGDIPEGYSVSREKKERFSLILESASTNQTSMYLCASSHWTSENTGELFFGEGSRLTVL.

This clonotype was detected many times. J is TRBJ2-7 and V is TRBV4-1; the D is unclear. The CDR3 is made up of 14 amino acids. V dropped 1 base and J dropped 5 bases, with 12 bases sitting between them. The germline CDR1 and CDR2 sequences are MGHRA and YSYEKL. For the CDR3, the DNA is TGCGCCAGCAGCCAAGTCCAGCAGTCACACGAGCAGTACTTC. Translated, it gives CASSQVQQSHEQYF.

The table lists this clonotype with many counts. This chain uses TRBV3-1 with TRBJ2-2; possible D gene TRBD2, 5 bases. The V end was cut by 5 bases, the J end by 2 bases, with 12 bases between. Germline loops: CDR1 LGHDT, CDR2 YNNKEL (reference sequence). This CDR3 has 15 amino acids. The CDR3 sequence is CASSGGLANTGELFF. The CDR3, as DNA: TGTGCCAGCAGCGGAGGACTCGCTAACACCGGGGAGCTGTTTTTT.